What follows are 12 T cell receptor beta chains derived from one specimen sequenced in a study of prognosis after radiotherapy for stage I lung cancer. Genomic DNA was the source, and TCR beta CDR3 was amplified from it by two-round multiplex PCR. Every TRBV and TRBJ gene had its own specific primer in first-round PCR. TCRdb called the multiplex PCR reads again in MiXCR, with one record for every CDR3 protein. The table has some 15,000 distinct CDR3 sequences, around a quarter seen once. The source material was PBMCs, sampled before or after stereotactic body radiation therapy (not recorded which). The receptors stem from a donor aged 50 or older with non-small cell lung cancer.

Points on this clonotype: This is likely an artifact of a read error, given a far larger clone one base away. CDR3: CASSYTEWTEAFF. The CDR3 DNA follows: TGTGCCAGCAGTTATACTGAATGGACTGAAGCTTTCTTT. The V gene is TRBV6-2 or TRBV6-3, the J gene TRBJ1-1; D is undetermined. Trimming removed 3 bases from V and 5 bases from J, with 10 bases in between. This CDR3 comprises 13 residues. CDR1 is MNHEY and CDR2 is SVGEGT in the germline V gene.

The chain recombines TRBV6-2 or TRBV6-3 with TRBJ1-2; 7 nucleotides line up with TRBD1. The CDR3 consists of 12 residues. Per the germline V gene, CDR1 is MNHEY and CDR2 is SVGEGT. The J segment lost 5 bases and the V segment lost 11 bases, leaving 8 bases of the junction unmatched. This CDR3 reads CADQGGLYGYTF. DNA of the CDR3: TGTGCCGACCAGGGGGGTTTGTATGGCTACACCTTC.

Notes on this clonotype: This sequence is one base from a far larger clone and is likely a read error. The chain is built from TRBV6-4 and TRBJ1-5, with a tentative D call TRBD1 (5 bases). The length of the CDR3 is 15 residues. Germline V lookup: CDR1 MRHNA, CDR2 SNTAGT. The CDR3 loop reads CASSYGGGGDQSQHF. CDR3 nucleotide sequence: TGTGCCAGCAGTTACGGGGGAGGCGGGGATCAGTCCCAGCATTTT.

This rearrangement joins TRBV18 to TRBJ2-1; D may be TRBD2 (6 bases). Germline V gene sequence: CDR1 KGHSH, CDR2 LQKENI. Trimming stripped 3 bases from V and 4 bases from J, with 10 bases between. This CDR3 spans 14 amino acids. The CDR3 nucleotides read TGTGCCAGCTCACCGAGGCGGGAATACAATGAGCAGTTCTTC. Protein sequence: CASSPRREYNEQFF.

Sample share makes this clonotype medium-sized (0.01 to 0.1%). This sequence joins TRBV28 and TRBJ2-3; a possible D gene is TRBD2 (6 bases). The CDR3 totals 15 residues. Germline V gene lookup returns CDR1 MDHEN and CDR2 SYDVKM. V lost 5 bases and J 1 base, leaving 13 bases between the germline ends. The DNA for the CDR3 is TGTGCCAGCAGTCCGGGGACTCCTGGCACAGATACGCAGTATTTT. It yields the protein CASSPGTPGTDTQYF. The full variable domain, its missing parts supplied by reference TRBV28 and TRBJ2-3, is DVKVTQSSRYLVKRTGEKVFLECVQDMDHENMFWYRQDPGLGLRLIYFSYDVKMKEKGDIPEGYSVSREKKERFSLILESASTNQTSMYLCASSPGTPGTDTQYFGPGTRLTVL.

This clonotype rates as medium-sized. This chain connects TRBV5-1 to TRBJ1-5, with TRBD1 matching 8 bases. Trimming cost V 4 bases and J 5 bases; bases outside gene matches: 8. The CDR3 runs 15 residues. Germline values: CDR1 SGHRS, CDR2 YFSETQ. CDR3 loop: CASSLGGQGYQPQHF. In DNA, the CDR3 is TGCGCCAGCAGCCTCGGAGGACAGGGATATCAGCCCCAGCATTTT.

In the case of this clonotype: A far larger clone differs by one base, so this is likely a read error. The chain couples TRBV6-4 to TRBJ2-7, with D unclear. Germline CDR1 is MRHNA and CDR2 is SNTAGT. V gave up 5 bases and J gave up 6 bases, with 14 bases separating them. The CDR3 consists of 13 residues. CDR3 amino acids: CASSSTDISEQYF. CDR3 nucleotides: TGTGCCAGCAGTTCAACAGATATCAGCGAGCAGTACTTC.

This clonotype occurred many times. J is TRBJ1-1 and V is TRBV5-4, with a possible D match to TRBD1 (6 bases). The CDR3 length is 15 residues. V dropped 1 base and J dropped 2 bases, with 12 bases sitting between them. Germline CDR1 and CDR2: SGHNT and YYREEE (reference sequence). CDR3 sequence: CASSLRHRVNTEAFF. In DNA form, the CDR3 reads TGTGCCAGCAGCTTGAGACACAGGGTCAACACTGAAGCTTTCTTT. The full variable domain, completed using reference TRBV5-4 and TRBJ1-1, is ETGVTQSPTHLIKTRGQQVTLRCSSQSGHNTVSWYQQALGQGPQFIFQYYREEENGRGNFPPRFSGLQFPNYSSELNVNALELDDSALYLCASSLRHRVNTEAFFGQGTRLTVV.

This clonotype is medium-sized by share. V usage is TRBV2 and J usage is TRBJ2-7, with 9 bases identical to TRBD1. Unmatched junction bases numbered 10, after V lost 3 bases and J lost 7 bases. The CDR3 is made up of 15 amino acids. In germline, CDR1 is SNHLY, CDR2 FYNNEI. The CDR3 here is CASSEVRQGVGEQYF. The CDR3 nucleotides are TGTGCCAGCAGTGAGGTCCGACAGGGGGTAGGAGAGCAGTACTTC.

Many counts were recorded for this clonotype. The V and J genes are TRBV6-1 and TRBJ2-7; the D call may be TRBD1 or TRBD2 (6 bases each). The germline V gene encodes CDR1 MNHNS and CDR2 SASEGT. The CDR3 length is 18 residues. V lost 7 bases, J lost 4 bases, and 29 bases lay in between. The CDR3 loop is CASNLPPGGGGGTYEQYF. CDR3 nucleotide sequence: TGTGCCAGCAACCTCCCCCCAGGTGGAGGGGGTGGTACGTACGAGCAGTACTTC.

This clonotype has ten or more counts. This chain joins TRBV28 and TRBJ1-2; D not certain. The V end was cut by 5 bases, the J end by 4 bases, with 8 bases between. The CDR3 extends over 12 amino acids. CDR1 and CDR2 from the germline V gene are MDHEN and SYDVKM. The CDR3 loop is CASSETGYGYTF. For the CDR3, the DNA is TGTGCCAGCAGTGAGACGGGCTATGGCTACACCTTC.

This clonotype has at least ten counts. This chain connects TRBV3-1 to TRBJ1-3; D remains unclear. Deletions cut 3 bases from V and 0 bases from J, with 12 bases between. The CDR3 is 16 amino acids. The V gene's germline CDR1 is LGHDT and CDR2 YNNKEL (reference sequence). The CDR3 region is CASSHHPPDSGNTIYF. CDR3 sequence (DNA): TGTGCCAGCAGCCACCATCCACCGGACTCTGGAAACACCATATATTTT.